This TCR beta chain was observed in a study of vaccination effects on CD4 cells after COVID-19. The repertoire was sequenced with immunoSEQ multiplex PCR; TCRdb's copy has only in-frame clones and lacks some. The repertoire holds 28,000 or so clones, with around four fifths as singletons. A note on this clone: The antigen remains undetermined.

Antigen-specific CD4+ T cells were expanded with viral peptide pools in the ViraFEST assay before sequencing. Subsequent to roughly 9 days of culture, CD4+ T cells were isolated. Vaccine administered to participants consisted of two doses of either BNT162b2 or mRNA-1273. The receptor was isolated from a human donor who received a COVID-19 vaccine. Some clones in this sample may be carry-over from other donors' samples. The sample here was CD4+ T cells from PBMCs cultured with HCoV-NL63 spike peptides, taken after COVID-19 vaccination.

The CDR3 loop is CASSLDGPSGNTIYF. In nucleotides, the CDR3 is TGCGCCAGCAGCTTAGACGGACCCTCTGGAAACACCATATATTTT. The V call is TRBV5-1, the J call TRBJ1-3; no reliable D call. CDR3 length: 15 amino acids. Trimming took off 2 bases at V and 0 bases at J, with 9 bases between the two ends. Germline CDR1 reads SGHRS; CDR2 reads YFSETQ.